This section outlines one T cell receptor beta chain sequence together with its context. Its matching antigen is unknown. Clones were sequenced by immunoSEQ multiplex PCR, and TCRdb holds only the in-frame ones, with some missing. The table includes tens of thousands of clones, approximately 84% detected once. This sample is part of a study of T cells in localized non-small cell lung cancer. CDR3 length equals 14 residues. Per the germline V gene, CDR1 is LGHNA and CDR2 is YNFKEQ. Deletions cut 4 bases from V and 4 bases from J, with 13 bases between. Study results and limitations: Measurement of T cell clonality placed uninvolved adjacent lung highest, above the level in tumor. Density of T cells in blood, when higher, went with longer overall survival. Researchers found a median around 61 of the top 100 tumor clones in adjacent lung. Heterogeneity remains possible because sequencing was limited to only one tumor region.

V gene TRBV4-2 combines with J gene TRBJ2-5, with D possibly matching TRBD1 (6 bases). The input for sequencing was peripheral blood, taken before any cancer treatment. The origin of this receptor is a female donor of 60 years or more with stage I lung adenocarcinoma. In DNA, the CDR3 is TGTGCCAGCAGCCGGGTACTAGGGGGAGAGACCCAGTACTTC. This gives the protein CASSRVLGGETQYF.